The sequence of this T cell receptor beta chain was determined in a study of molecular identifiers for immune sequencing clone quantification. The CDR3 has 12 residues. V dropped 1 base and J dropped 3 bases, with 1 base sitting between them. The table lists this clonotype with many counts. From the PCR reads, TCRdb called clonotypes with MiXCR, one entry per CDR3 protein. The sample shows 88,000 or so distinct CDR3 sequences, 21% of them seen only once. Sequencing used naive CD8+ T cells from blood, with Jurkat cell RNA spiked in. As to subset: FACS-sorted CD8+CD4-CCR7+CD45RA+ naive T cells. The genes are TRBV12-3 or TRBV12-4 and TRBJ2-4; D call uncertain. This clonotype was sampled from a human donor in good health. Some libraries in this study had Jurkat cell RNA spiked in. CDR3 protein: CASSLGKNIQYF. The CDR3 DNA reads as TGTGCCAGCAGTTTAGGCAAAAACATTCAGTACTTC.